This entry concerns a single T cell receptor (beta chain). Antigen specificity is unknown. Every donor, a Caucasian adult, lived in Nashville, Tennessee. These data come from a study of shared clonotypes between healthy human individuals. Study-level results: Relative to clonotypes present in all four donors, those not shared had lower generation probabilities. Around 5.3% of naive CD4 clonotypes were shared across four donors.

The ends were cut back, 3 bases at V and 4 bases at J, with 10 bases in the middle. This CDR3 is 13 amino acids long. Germline values: CDR1 MNHEY, CDR2 SMNVEV (reference sequence). Several immunoSEQ 96-well plates shared each subset's DNA, each plate a replicate. Sequencing was performed with immunoSEQ multiplex PCR; in TCRdb, only in-frame clones are kept and a portion is missing. The top ten clones hold about 0.057% of a sample with approximately 620,000 clones, about 96% of them seen once. This clonotype was sampled from a woman between 25 and 40 years old in good health. The chain uses TRBV27 and TRBJ2-7; weak D call: TRBD2 (6 bases). Sequenced: naive CD4+ T cells sorted from blood. Documented subset: CD45RA+ positively selected. DNA of the CDR3: TGTGCCAGCAGTTTCCGCGGGAAATACGAGCAGTACTTC. It yields the protein CASSFRGKYEQYF.